One and the same sample provided the 18 T cell receptor beta chains below, sequenced in a study of T-cell memory formation after mild COVID-19. TCRdb redid the calling of the 5' RACE reads with MiXCR, one entry per CDR3 protein. The repertoire consists of fewer than 600,000 distinct CDR3 sequences, with about 20% occurring once and the leading ten covering around 9.2%. The sample taken for sequencing was PBMCs or a T cell subset sorted from them (not recorded which). These receptors originate from an adult woman who had mild COVID-19 (a few samples of this study predate the infection). Cell type and time point are not known.

Ten or more counts support this clonotype. The chain links TRBV27 to TRBJ2-3; D is unresolved. With 6 bases removed from V and 3 bases from J, the gap between germline ends came to 19 bases. Germline V gives CDR1 MNHEY, CDR2 SMNVEV (reference sequence). The CDR3 loop spans 16 amino acids. The CDR3 coding sequence is TGTGCCAGCAGCCAGCTCAACCCCCTCCCGACAGATACGCAGTATTTT. Its protein is CASSQLNPLPTDTQYF.

At least ten counts were recorded for this clonotype. The V call is TRBV6-5, the J call TRBJ2-7, with 9 bases fitting TRBD1. CDR3 length equals 15 residues. Germline loops: CDR1 MNHEY, CDR2 SVGAGI. Trimming removed 3 bases from V and 4 bases from J; junction bases left unmatched: 7. DNA for the CDR3: TGTGCCAGCAGTTATTGGACAGGGGCTAGATACGAGCAGTACTTC. This translates into CASSYWTGARYEQYF.

This chain connects TRBV4-1 to TRBJ2-7; D is possibly TRBD2 (5 bases). Trimming took 4 bases from V and 7 from J, leaving 20 bases between them. Germline V gene sequence: CDR1 MGHRA, CDR2 YSYEKL. This CDR3 spans 15 amino acids. The CDR3 DNA sequence: TGCGCCAGCAGCCTTAAGCCGGCCCACGGAGGAGAGCAGTACTTC. The encoded protein is CASSLKPAHGGEQYF.

This chain joins TRBV27 and TRBJ2-6; the D is unclear. Trimming pared 2 bases from V and 0 bases from J, leaving 14 bases between. Germline CDR1 MNHEY, CDR2 SMNVEV (reference sequence). The CDR3 contains 18 residues. CDR3 sequence (DNA): TGTGCCAGCAGTTTAGGGTACACCCTCGGCTCTGGGGCCAACGTCCTGACTTTC. Protein product: CASSLGYTLGSGANVLTF.

This clonotype was counted a few times. The J gene is TRBJ2-5, the V gene TRBV7-3; D is unclear. The CDR3 length is 12 residues. V was clipped by 11 bases and J by 0 bases, with 10 bases between them. Germline loops: CDR1 SGHTA, CDR2 FQGTGA. CDR3: CAVSLYQETQYF. In nucleotides, the CDR3 is TGTGCCGTCAGCTTGTACCAAGAGACCCAGTACTTC.

This clonotype was detected a few times. The chain has TRBV20-1 and TRBJ2-7, with TRBD2 as a possible D gene (6 bases). The germline V gene encodes CDR1 DFQATT and CDR2 SNEGSKA (reference sequence). V lost 5 bases and J lost 2, with 19 bases in between. This CDR3 region has 15 residues. The CDR3 is CSAGSDSGAPYEQYF. DNA of the CDR3: TGCAGTGCTGGCTCCGATTCGGGAGCCCCCTACGAGCAGTACTTC.

The rearrangement uses TRBV20-1 and TRBJ1-2; D is possibly TRBD1 (6 bases). Germline V CDR1 and CDR2: DFQATT, SNEGSKA (reference sequence). Trimming pared 7 bases from V and 4 bases from J, leaving 13 bases between. This CDR3 has 12 amino acids. The CDR3 DNA is TGCAGTGTGGGGGGGCAGCTCTATGGCTACACCTTC. This translates into CSVGGQLYGYTF.

This clonotype was recorded a few times. The chain is built from TRBV11-2 and TRBJ2-5, with a weak D call TRBD2 (5 bases). This CDR3 comprises 13 residues. CDR1 and CDR2 from the germline V gene are SGHAT and FQNNGV. V lost 5 bases, J lost 7 bases, and 14 bases lay in between. The CDR3, as DNA: TGTGCCAGCAGCCCCCCCGGGGTGGGGACCCAGTACTTC. This translates into CASSPPGVGTQYF.

The CDR3 DNA sequence: TGTGCCAGCAGTTCAGGGGTCAGCAATCAGCCCCAGCATTTT. It specifies CASSSGVSNQPQHF. This sequence joins TRBV12-3 or TRBV12-4 and TRBJ1-5; D perhaps matches TRBD1 (6 bases). V was pared by 4 bases and J by 1 base, with 8 bases between. The CDR3 runs 14 residues.

In its sample, this clonotype was seen a few times. V usage is TRBV27 and J usage is TRBJ1-1; no firm D call. V lost 9 bases and J lost 5, with 16 bases in between. CDR3 size: 13 residues. CDR1 is MNHEY, CDR2 SMNVEV, per germline (reference sequence). Here the CDR3 DNA reads TGTGCCAGTAGCGTTGGATCGGGGACTGAAGCTTTCTTT. Translating gives CASSVGSGTEAFF.

On this clonotype: A much larger clone lies one base from this, so it may be a read error. The V gene is TRBV12-3 or TRBV12-4, the J gene TRBJ2-3, with TRBD1 matching 9 bases. The CDR3 length is 14 residues. CDR3 sequence reads: CVSIPPGQGNTQYF. The CDR3 bases are TGTGTCAGCATTCCCCCGGGACAGGGAAATACGCAGTATTTT.

The V call is TRBV4-2, the J call TRBJ2-3, with D perhaps TRBD2 (5 bases). V was trimmed by 0 bases and J by 2 bases, leaving 15 bases between them. There are 17 residues in the CDR3. Germline V gene lookup returns CDR1 LGHNA and CDR2 YNFKEQ. CDR3 nucleotide sequence: TGTGCCAGCAGCCAAGAAGGGTCTAGCTCCCTCACAGATACGCAGTATTTT. Translated, it gives CASSQEGSSSLTDTQYF.

This chain links TRBV5-6 with TRBJ2-1; no clear D gene. With 6 bases removed from V and 7 bases from J, the gap between germline ends came to 17 bases. The germline gives CDR1 SGHDT, CDR2 YYEEEE. This CDR3 has 14 residues. CDR3 bases: TGTGCCAGCATTTTAGCTAGGGCTCGAAATGAGCAGTTCTTC. Protein product: CASILARARNEQFF.

In its sample, this clonotype was seen a few times. The V and J genes are TRBV20-1 and TRBJ2-3; D may be TRBD2 (5 bases). CDR1 and CDR2 (germline): DFQATT, SNEGSKA (reference sequence). With 3 bases removed from V and 0 bases from J, the gap between germline ends came to 10 bases. This CDR3 spans 14 amino acids. The CDR3 is CSASSVASTDTQYF. CDR3 coding DNA: TGCAGTGCTAGTAGCGTAGCTAGCACAGATACGCAGTATTTT.

This chain joins TRBV24-1 and TRBJ2-1; D is unclear. V lost 0 bases to trimming and J lost 1 base, with 6 bases between them. The CDR3 loop spans 15 amino acids. Germline V CDR1 and CDR2: KGHDR, SFDVKD. The CDR3 here is CATSDLGSSYNEQFF. Here the CDR3 DNA reads TGTGCCACCAGTGATTTGGGTTCATCCTACAATGAGCAGTTCTTC.

This sequence joins TRBV4-1 and TRBJ1-4; D is unresolved. This CDR3 has 15 residues. CDR1 MGHRA and CDR2 YSYEKL come from the germline V gene. V lost 0 bases and J lost 8, with 13 bases in between. CDR3 in DNA: TGCGCCAGCAGCCAAGAGGGTCGATGGATCGAAAAACTGTTTTTT. This translates into CASSQEGRWIEKLFF.

The rearrangement joins TRBV4-2 to TRBJ1-1; possibly TRBD1 for D (5 bases). The CDR3 consists of 15 residues. The V end was cut by 4 bases, the J end by 6 bases, with 18 bases between. The germline V gene encodes CDR1 LGHNA and CDR2 YNFKEQ. The CDR3 here is CASSRLGLERPEAFF. The DNA of the CDR3 is TGTGCCAGCAGCCGATTGGGGCTAGAGCGCCCTGAAGCTTTCTTT.

The V and J genes are TRBV27 and TRBJ2-3; D not certain. The V gene lost 5 bases and the J gene lost 2 bases, with 26 bases spanning the gap. CDR3 length: 19 amino acids. Germline V gene lookup returns CDR1 MNHEY and CDR2 SMNVEV (reference sequence). The DNA of the CDR3 is TGTGCCAGCAGTCCCGACTCACTCACGGGTAGCCCCAACACAGATACGCAGTATTTT. Translation gives CASSPDSLTGSPNTDTQYF.